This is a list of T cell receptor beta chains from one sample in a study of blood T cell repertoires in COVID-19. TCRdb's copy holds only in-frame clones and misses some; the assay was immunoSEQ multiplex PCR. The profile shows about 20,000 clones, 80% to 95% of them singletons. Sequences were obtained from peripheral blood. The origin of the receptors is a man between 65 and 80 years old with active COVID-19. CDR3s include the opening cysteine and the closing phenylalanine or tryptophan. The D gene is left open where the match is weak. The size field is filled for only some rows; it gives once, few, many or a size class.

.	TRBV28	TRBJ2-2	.	CASTLGTNTGELFF	TGTGCCAGCACCCTAGGGACAAACACCGGGGAGCTGTTTTTT
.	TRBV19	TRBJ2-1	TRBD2	CATPGLAALRGKGEQFF	TGTGCCACTCCGGGACTAGCGGCACTTAGAGGGAAGGGTGAGCAGTTCTTC
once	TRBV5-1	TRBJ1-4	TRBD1	CASSEQGANEKLFF	TGCGCCAGCAGTGAACAGGGGGCTAATGAAAAACTGTTTTTT
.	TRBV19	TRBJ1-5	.	CASSVTGSSNQPQHF	TGTGCCAGTAGTGTGACAGGAAGTAGCAATCAGCCCCAGCATTTT
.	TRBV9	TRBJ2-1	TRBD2	CASSLHTGTSGSMRQFF	TGTGCCAGCAGCCTGCATACCGGGACTAGCGGTTCAATGAGGCAGTTCTTC
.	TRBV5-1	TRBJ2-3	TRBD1	CASSLWDRASDTQYF	TGCGCCAGCAGCTTGTGGGACAGGGCGTCAGATACGCAGTATTTT
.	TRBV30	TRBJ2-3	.	CAWTVGVTDTQYF	TGTGCCTGGACTGTGGGAGTTACAGATACGCAGTATTTT
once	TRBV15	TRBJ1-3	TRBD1	CASQGAAGNTIYF	TGTGCCAGCCAGGGGGCAGCTGGAAACACCATATATTTT
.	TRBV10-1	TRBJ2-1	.	CASRAGTPGEQFF	TGCGCCAGCAGGGCCGGGACTCCGGGTGAGCAGTTCTTC
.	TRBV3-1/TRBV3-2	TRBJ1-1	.	CASSPLLTTGLNTEAFF	TGTGCCAGCAGCCCCCTACTAACGACAGGATTGAACACTGAAGCTTTCTTT
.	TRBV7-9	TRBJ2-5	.	CASSLNHRVDETQYF	TGTGCCAGCAGCTTAAATCACAGGGTCGATGAGACCCAGTACTTC